The next 14 T cell receptor beta chains were all read from a single sample in a study of T cell responses to AZD1222 COVID-19 vaccine. Sequencing used immunoSEQ multiplex PCR; TCRdb keeps in-frame clones, though not all of them. The table shows 80,000 to 100,000 clones, with about 90% occurring only once. The sample in question was peripheral blood, obtained on day 0 of MenACWY control vaccination. The receptors derive from an adult in good health.

V and J are TRBV11-1 and TRBJ2-1; 7 bases align to TRBD2. With 4 bases clipped from V and 3 bases from J, the junction kept 6 bases outside the gene matches. This CDR3 comprises 15 residues. CDR1 and CDR2 (germline): SGHAT, FQDESV (reference sequence). Here the CDR3 reads CASSSLRGVYNEQFF. Here the CDR3 DNA reads TGTGCCAGCAGCTCCCTTCGGGGGGTCTACAATGAGCAGTTCTTC.

The chain employs TRBV28 and TRBJ2-7; D is undetermined. Germline V lookup: CDR1 MDHEN, CDR2 SYDVKM. V was pared by 3 bases and J by 2 bases, with 8 bases between. This CDR3 is 13 amino acids long. The CDR3 sequence: CASSFGRTYEQYF. CDR3 coding DNA: TGTGCCAGCAGTTTTGGACGGACCTACGAGCAGTACTTC.

The gene calls are TRBV7-2 and TRBJ2-2; D is possibly TRBD2 (6 bases). The CDR3 length is 12 residues. Germline-derived CDR1 and CDR2 are SGHTA and FQGNSA. V lost 5 bases to trimming and J lost 7 bases, with 8 bases between them. The CDR3 DNA is TGTGCCAGCAGCCCGGGGGTCGGGGAGCTGTTTTTT. Encoded protein: CASSPGVGELFF.

The V and J genes are TRBV3-1 (or the pseudogene TRBV3-2) and TRBJ1-1; TRBD1 matches 8 bases. The CDR3 has 13 amino acids. V dropped 4 bases and J dropped 11; count of bases not matched to a gene: 9. Germline CDR1 is LGHDT and CDR2 is YNNKEL (reference sequence). CDR3 protein: CASSPQGQARAFF. CDR3 bases: TGTGCCAGCAGCCCACAGGGACAGGCTCGGGCTTTCTTT.

The rearrangement links TRBV15 to TRBJ2-7, with no clear D. CDR1 LNHNV and CDR2 YYDKDF come from the germline V gene (reference sequence). The CDR3 runs to 12 residues. V was clipped by 0 bases and J by 4 bases, with 4 bases between them. CDR3 coding DNA: TGTGCCACCAGCAGAGACACTTACGAGCAGTACTTC. This sequence encodes CATSRDTYEQYF.

This clone was found once. V is TRBV28 and J is TRBJ2-2, with D unclear. This CDR3 has 19 amino acids. From germline, CDR1 is MDHEN and CDR2 SYDVKM. The ends were cut back, 6 bases at V and 4 bases at J, with 27 bases in the middle. Here the CDR3 DNA reads TGTGCCAGCAGCTATACCTGGCGCCCCGGGTCGGCTTTCACCGGGGAGCTGTTTTTT. It specifies CASSYTWRPGSAFTGELFF.

The chain combines TRBV5-4 with TRBJ1-2, with unresolved D. The ends were cut back, 2 bases at V and 2 bases at J, with 10 bases in the middle. The germline V gene has CDR1 SGHNT and CDR2 YYREEE (reference sequence). The CDR3 has 14 residues. The DNA of the CDR3 is TGTGCCAGCAGCTTAGGTACAGAAAACTATGGCTACACCTTC. Translation: CASSLGTENYGYTF.

The chain couples TRBV11-2 to TRBJ1-2, with a tentative D call TRBD1 (5 bases). The CDR3 is made up of 16 amino acids. Trimming took off 4 bases at V and 1 base at J, with 16 bases between the two ends. Germline CDR1 is SGHAT and CDR2 is FQNNGV. CDR3 nucleotide sequence: TGTGCCAGCAGCTCGCCGGGACGGCAGCTTAACTATGGCTACACCTTC. This translates into CASSSPGRQLNYGYTF.

The rearrangement uses TRBV10-3 and TRBJ1-5, with D possibly matching TRBD1 (5 bases). The CDR3 extends over 14 amino acids. The V end lost 6 bases, the J end lost 4 bases, and 13 bases lay between the germline ends. Per the germline V gene, CDR1 is ENHRY and CDR2 is SYGVKD. The CDR3 loop reads CAIRDDSRNQPQHF. In nucleotides, the CDR3 is TGTGCCATCAGAGACGACAGCCGAAATCAGCCCCAGCATTTT.

The chain is built from TRBV12-5 and TRBJ1-3; unclear D gene. Germline V lookup: CDR1 LGHNT, CDR2 FRNRAP. The V gene lost 4 bases and the J gene lost 3 bases, with 7 bases spanning the gap. The CDR3 spans 13 residues. The CDR3 DNA follows: TGTGCTAGTGGTTCCCATATTGGAAACACCATATATTTT. Translation: CASGSHIGNTIYF.

This chain uses TRBV5-3 with TRBJ1-2, with no clear D. TRBV5-3 is identified as an open reading frame with a role that is uncertain. Trimming stripped 4 bases from V and 0 bases from J, with 4 bases between. The CDR3 has 12 residues. CDR3 sequence reads: CARSLSNYGYTF. In DNA, the CDR3 is TGTGCCAGAAGCCTCTCTAACTATGGCTACACCTTC.

V and J are TRBV27 and TRBJ1-5, with D unclear. Trimming left V 6 bases short and J 4 bases short, with 10 bases between. The germline CDR1 and CDR2 sequences are MNHEY and SMNVEV (reference sequence). This CDR3 comprises 13 residues. CDR3 sequence: CASSWQINQPQHF. CDR3 sequence (DNA): TGTGCCAGCAGCTGGCAGATTAATCAGCCCCAGCATTTT.

This sequence joins TRBV9 and TRBJ2-3; 7 nucleotides line up with TRBD2. V trimming: 7 bases; J trimming: 1 base; junction bases outside the gene matches: 6. The CDR3 sequence is 14 residues long. The germline gives CDR1 SGDLS, CDR2 YYNGEE. Written as DNA, the CDR3 is TGTGCCAGCGGGAGGGCCTGGGGCACAGATACGCAGTATTTT. This gives the protein CASGRAWGTDTQYF.

This chain joins TRBV19 and TRBJ2-4; 7 nucleotides agree with TRBD1. CDR3 length: 13 residues. With V trimmed by 5 bases and J by 16 bases, 14 bases remained unmatched. Germline CDR1 reads LNHDA; CDR2 reads SQIVND (reference sequence). The CDR3 DNA reads as TGTGCCAGTAGTTCTACAGGGGCCCCACCCCACTACTTC. It translates to CASSSTGAPPHYF.